This T cell receptor (beta chain) is drawn from a study of cytotoxic CD8 clonotypes in ibrutinib-treated CLL. For the study at large: After a median around 12 months on treatment (6 to 36), response samples were drawn.

CDR3 length: 14 amino acids. Germline V gene lookup returns CDR1 SGHRS and CDR2 YFSETQ. After removal of 4 bases from V and 0 bases from J, the junction contained 2 bases not matched to a gene. The assay was immunoSEQ multiplex PCR, and TCRdb's table has in-frame clones only and misses some. The sample has fewer than 400,000 clones, about 64% seen once. The chain employs TRBV5-1 and TRBJ2-3; 7 bases are a match to TRBD1. This TCR was sampled from a human donor with chronic lymphocytic leukemia. Source: PBMCs, taken after 36 months of ibrutinib treatment. This CDR3 is CASSLQGSTDTQYF. The DNA for the CDR3 is TGCGCCAGCAGCCTACAGGGGAGCACAGATACGCAGTATTTT.